Sequencing of this T cell receptor beta chain was carried out in a study of T cells after yellow fever vaccination. MiXCR was run by TCRdb on the 5' RACE reads, yielding one entry per CDR3 protein. This sample has over 200,000 distinct CDR3 sequences, with over 6.5% found just once. The CDR3 contains 13 residues. V lost 7 bases and J 1 base, leaving 7 bases between the germline ends. Germline lookup yields CDR1 SNHLY and CDR2 FYNNEI. Concerning this clonotype: Just one base apart from a much larger clone, this may be a read error.

The input for sequencing was CD4+ T cells sorted from PBMCs, taken on the day of the yellow fever booster vaccination. This chain links TRBV2 with TRBJ2-2; no clear D. This receptor was taken from a man aged 30 to 45 who received the YFV17D yellow fever vaccine. DNA for the CDR3: TGTGCCAGCACGATGGAGAACACCGGGGAGCTGTTTTTT. Its translation: CASTMENTGELFF.